This is a list of T cell receptor beta chains from one sample in a study of response to subunit inactivated influenza vaccine. TCRdb redid the calling of the RT-PCR reads with MiXCR, one entry per CDR3 protein. This sample yields about 650,000 distinct CDR3 sequences, of which around 15% are seen a single time; roughly 7.2% belongs to the top ten. The sample was PBMCs from blood, taken 14 days before vaccination. Source of these receptors: a man in his forties or fifties who received an inactivated influenza vaccine. CDR3s include the opening cysteine and the closing phenylalanine or tryptophan. Each record gives: D gene, J gene, V gene, clone size, CDR3 DNA, CDR3 protein. D genes are given only for firm matches. Size tells how often a clone was seen (once, few, many) or the class of an expanded clone, and some rows leave it out.

-,TRBJ1-2,TRBV20-1,few,TGCAGTGCCAGTTTTAACTCGGGCGGAATGGCTGGCTACACCTTC,CSASFNSGGMAGYTF
-,TRBJ1-4,TRBV6-5,few,TGTGCCAGCAGTCACAGGGATCTCAAGGAAAAACTGTTTTTT,CASSHRDLKEKLFF
TRBD2,TRBJ2-1,TRBV7-9,-,TGTGCCAGCAGCTTGGTTGGGACTAGCGGGATAGGTGAGCAGTTCTTC,CASSLVGTSGIGEQFF
-,TRBJ1-1,TRBV20-1,-,TGCAGTGCTAGACCCCCAGGATTGAGCACTGAAGCTTTCTTT,CSARPPGLSTEAFF
-,TRBJ2-2,TRBV24-1,-,TGTGCCACCAGGCCCCAAGAGAACACCGGGGAGCTGTTTTTT,CATRPQENTGELFF
TRBD2,TRBJ2-3,TRBV20-1,-,TGCAGTGCTAGTTCTCTAGCGGGGGGCTCGTTGTCAGATACGCAGTATTTT,CSASSLAGGSLSDTQYF
TRBD2,TRBJ2-7,TRBV7-9,few,TGTGCCAGCAGCTTTGGCGGGAGGGCCGCCGAGCAGTACTTC,CASSFGGRAAEQYF
-,TRBJ2-7,TRBV10-3,-,TGTGCCATCAGTGAGTCGGCCTCCGAACAGTACTTC,CAISESASEQYF
-,TRBJ1-6,TRBV12-3/TRBV12-4,few,TGTGCCAGCAATCTTGATGGGTCACCCCTCCACTTT,CASNLDGSPLHF
TRBD1,TRBJ2-2,TRBV29-1,-,TGCAGCGGGCGGGACAGGGGCACCGGGGAGCTGTTTTTT,CSGRDRGTGELFF
-,TRBJ1-6,TRBV10-3,-,TGTGCCATCAGTGAGACAGGGAATAATTCACCCCTCCACTTT,CAISETGNNSPLHF
-,TRBJ1-2,TRBV4-2,-,TGTGCCAGCAGCCAAGGAGGAGCGAGGACCGCGGCAGCTTTGGACTTC,CASSQGGARTAAALDF
-,TRBJ2-5,TRBV28,few,TGTGCCAGCAGCCCCGACAGACCTCAAGAGACCCAGTACTTC,CASSPDRPQETQYF
TRBD1,TRBJ2-2,TRBV24-1,-,TGTGCCACCAGTGCGGGACAGGGGGCGAGTTTTTTGCCCGGGGAGCTGTTTTTT,CATSAGQGASFLPGELFF
TRBD2,TRBJ2-3,TRBV6-7,-,TGTGCCAGCAGTTACACCCGACTAGCGGGAGACCCAGATACGCAGTATTTT,CASSYTRLAGDPDTQYF
-,TRBJ2-7,TRBV10-3,many,TGTGCCATCAGTGAGTCCTCGGGGGCATCTGGGGAGCAGTACTTC,CAISESSGASGEQYF
-,TRBJ2-1,TRBV7-2,-,TGTGCCAGCAGCTTAGCAGCGACTTCCTACAATGAGCAGTTCTTC,CASSLAATSYNEQFF
-,TRBJ2-6,TRBV3-1,-,TGTGCCAGCCGGGAGGGGGCCAACGTCCTGACTTTC,CASREGANVLTF
-,TRBJ1-6,TRBV19,-,TGTGCCAGTAGTATACAACAGGGCGATGGTTCACCCCTCCACTTT,CASSIQQGDGSPLHF
TRBD2,TRBJ2-3,TRBV6-6,-,TGTGCCAGCAGTCAGCGGGAAAGGGATACGCAGTATTTT,CASSQRERDTQYF
TRBD2,TRBJ2-3,TRBV30,-,TGTGCCTGGACCCCCGGACTAGCCGCCACAGATACGCAGTATTTT,CAWTPGLAATDTQYF
-,TRBJ2-2,TRBV7-3,few,TGTGCCAGCAGCTACTCGACGAACACCGGGGAGCTGTTTTTT,CASSYSTNTGELFF
TRBD2,TRBJ2-4,TRBV3-1,-,TGTGCCAGCAGCCAAGGAACGGGGGGCAAAAACATTCAGTACTTC,CASSQGTGGKNIQYF
-,TRBJ2-7,TRBV12-3/TRBV12-4,-,TGTGCCAGCAGTTTTTTACAAGTCTACGAGCAGTACTTC,CASSFLQVYEQYF
-,TRBJ2-1,TRBV12-3/TRBV12-4,-,TGTGCCAGCACCACCCTAGTTAATGAGCAGTTCTTC,CASTTLVNEQFF
-,TRBJ2-1,TRBV3-1,-,TGTGCCAGCAGCCAAGATATAACAGGACGGGTCTACAATGAGCAGTTCTTC,CASSQDITGRVYNEQFF
-,TRBJ1-2,TRBV6-2/TRBV6-3,few,TGTGCCAGCAGCCCGCCCCAGGGACGCTACACCTTC,CASSPPQGRYTF
-,TRBJ2-7,TRBV27,-,TGTGCCAGCAGTTTATCCCCTCTGGGCTACGAGCAGTACTTC,CASSLSPLGYEQYF
-,TRBJ1-2,TRBV24-1,many,TGTGCCACCTACAGCATTTCCGATGGCTACACCTTC,CATYSISDGYTF
-,TRBJ1-5,TRBV15,-,TGTGCCACCAGCAGAGACAGGTTGTATCAGCCCCAGCATTTT,CATSRDRLYQPQHF
TRBD2,TRBJ2-1,TRBV10-3,few,TGTGCCGGCAGCGGGAGGGGAAATGAGCAGTTCTTC,CAGSGRGNEQFF
-,TRBJ1-3,TRBV29-1,-,TGCAGCGTTGAGACTGACGGAAACACCATATATTTT,CSVETDGNTIYF
-,TRBJ1-6,TRBV5-6,-,TGTGCCAGCAGCTTGGGACGGTCGGCACCCCTCCACTTT,CASSLGRSAPLHF
TRBD1,TRBJ2-7,TRBV25-1,few,TGTGCCAGCAGTGGGACAGGGATCTTCTCCTACGAGCAGTACTTC,CASSGTGIFSYEQYF
TRBD1,TRBJ2-5,TRBV6-1,few,TGTGCCAGCAGTGAAGGCTGGACAGGGGGAGCCCAGTACTTC,CASSEGWTGGAQYF
-,TRBJ2-1,TRBV28,few,TGTGCCAGCAGTTTCGTGCAGAACAATGAGCAGTTCTTC,CASSFVQNNEQFF
TRBD1,TRBJ1-5,TRBV28,few,TGTGCCAGCAGTCAAAGACAGGGGGCAAGTCAGCCCCAGCATTTT,CASSQRQGASQPQHF
-,TRBJ2-7,TRBV20-1,-,TGCAGTGCTAGAGATCATCAACGCTCCCCCTACGAGCAGTACTTC,CSARDHQRSPYEQYF
TRBD2,TRBJ2-1,TRBV6-1,few,TGTGCCAGCAGTGGAGCCCAAGGTAGCGGGGGGGCCTGGGGGCAGTTCTTC,CASSGAQGSGGAWGQFF
TRBD1,TRBJ2-7,TRBV24-1,-,TGTGCCACCAGTGAGGGAACAGGGGTGACCTACGAGCAGTACTTC,CATSEGTGVTYEQYF
-,TRBJ2-7,TRBV7-9,few,TGTGCCAGCAGCACAAACAGGGACTTGGCCTACGAGCAGTACTTC,CASSTNRDLAYEQYF
-,TRBJ2-7,TRBV11-2,many,TGTGCCAGCAGCCCGGGGCAGACTTTCTACGAGCAGTACTTC,CASSPGQTFYEQYF
-,TRBJ1-1,TRBV10-3,-,TGTGCCATCAGTGGCTCGACAGGGAACACTGAAGCTTTCTTT,CAISGSTGNTEAFF
-,TRBJ1-3,TRBV19,-,TGTGCCAGTAGTACCCGACTGGGCAAAAGAAACACCATATATTTT,CASSTRLGKRNTIYF
TRBD1,TRBJ1-5,TRBV6-6,many,TGTGCCAGCACAAACAGGGGGGATCAGCCCCAGCATTTT,CASTNRGDQPQHF
TRBD2,TRBJ2-1,TRBV9,-,TGTGCCAGCAGCGCCCACAGCGGGGGCGGGGATGAGCAGTTCTTC,CASSAHSGGGDEQFF
-,TRBJ1-5,TRBV12-3/TRBV12-4,few,TGTGCCAGCAGTATGTTACAAGAGCCCCAGCATTTT,CASSMLQEPQHF
-,TRBJ2-3,TRBV12-3/TRBV12-4,-,TGTGCCAGCCTTTCGACCGGGACAGATACGCAGTATTTT,CASLSTGTDTQYF
-,TRBJ1-6,TRBV28,-,TGTGCCAGCAGTGACCCGTCGGGGAGACTTTCACCCCTCCACTTT,CASSDPSGRLSPLHF
-,TRBJ2-2,TRBV20-1,few,TGCAGTGCTAGAGATAGGGGAGGGCTGTTTTTT,CSARDRGGLFF
-,TRBJ1-2,TRBV29-1,many,TGCAGCACACTCACGAGGTTGGACTATGGCTACACCTTC,CSTLTRLDYGYTF
-,TRBJ2-3,TRBV5-8,few,TGTGCCAGCAGCTTGGAACTGCGCACAGATACGCAGTATTTT,CASSLELRTDTQYF
-,TRBJ2-1,TRBV11-2,few,TGTGCCAGCAGCGGCGACATGAGCTCCTACAATGAGCAGTTCTTC,CASSGDMSSYNEQFF
TRBD1,TRBJ2-4,TRBV4-2,many,TGTGCCAGCAGCCAAGTGACAGGGGCCAAAAACATTCAGTACTTC,CASSQVTGAKNIQYF
TRBD1,TRBJ2-7,TRBV7-8,few,TGTGCCAGCAGCTTAATAGGGGACAGGGGTTCCTACGAGCAGTACTTC,CASSLIGDRGSYEQYF
-,TRBJ1-2,TRBV6-2/TRBV6-3,-,TGTGCCAGCTCCAAAATGACTGACAACTATGGCTACACCTTC,CASSKMTDNYGYTF
-,TRBJ2-7,TRBV15,many,TGTGCCACCAGCAGACAGGGGACGACCTACGAGCAGTACTTC,CATSRQGTTYEQYF
TRBD1,TRBJ2-4,TRBV2,many,TGTGCCAGCAGGTTAACAGGGGTAGGAGCCAAAAACATTCAGTACTTC,CASRLTGVGAKNIQYF
-,TRBJ1-1,TRBV3-1,few,TGTGCCAGCAGCCAAGATACCAGTATGAACACTGAAGCTTTCTTT,CASSQDTSMNTEAFF
-,TRBJ2-1,TRBV4-1,-,TGCGCCAGCAGCCATCCCTCTGTTGGGGGGGCAACGTATGAGCAGTTCTTC,CASSHPSVGGATYEQFF